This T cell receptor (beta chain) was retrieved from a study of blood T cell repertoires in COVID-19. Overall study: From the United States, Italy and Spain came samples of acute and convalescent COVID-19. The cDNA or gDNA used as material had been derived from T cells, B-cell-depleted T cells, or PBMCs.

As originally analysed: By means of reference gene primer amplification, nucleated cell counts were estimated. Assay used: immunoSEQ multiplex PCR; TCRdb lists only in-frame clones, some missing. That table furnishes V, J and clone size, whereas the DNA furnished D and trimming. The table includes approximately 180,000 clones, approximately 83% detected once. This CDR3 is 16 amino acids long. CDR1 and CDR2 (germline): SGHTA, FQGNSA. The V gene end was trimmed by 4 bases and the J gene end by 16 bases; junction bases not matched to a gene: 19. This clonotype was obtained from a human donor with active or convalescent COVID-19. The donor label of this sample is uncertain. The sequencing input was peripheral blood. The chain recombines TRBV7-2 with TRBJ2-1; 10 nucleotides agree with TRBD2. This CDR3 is CASSSRAWTSGLKGFF. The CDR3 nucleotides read TGTGCCAGCAGCTCGAGAGCTTGGACTAGCGGCCTGAAGGGCTTCTTC.